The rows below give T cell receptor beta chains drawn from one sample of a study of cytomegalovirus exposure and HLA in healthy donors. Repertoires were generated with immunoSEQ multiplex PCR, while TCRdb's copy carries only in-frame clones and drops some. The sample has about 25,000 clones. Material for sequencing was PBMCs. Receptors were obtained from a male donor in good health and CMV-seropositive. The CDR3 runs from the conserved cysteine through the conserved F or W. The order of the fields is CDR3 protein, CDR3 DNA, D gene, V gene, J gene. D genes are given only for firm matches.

CASSERGYQPQHF	TGTGCCAGCAGCGAAAGGGGGTACCAGCCCCAGCATTTT	NA	TRBV9	TRBJ1-5
CAWSVLPGQGLAFF	TGTGCCTGGAGTGTACTGCCCGGGCAGGGCTTAGCTTTCTTT	NA	TRBV30	TRBJ1-1
CAWSSHPGQGARGYTF	TGTGCCTGGAGCTCTCATCCGGGACAGGGGGCACGGGGCTACACCTTC	TRBD1	TRBV30	TRBJ1-2
CASSYSIRGNYGYTF	TGTGCCAGCAGTTACTCCATTCGGGGAAACTATGGCTACACCTTC	NA	TRBV6-5	TRBJ1-2
CASRPIEGQPQHF	TGTGCCAGCAGACCAATAGAGGGACAGCCCCAGCATTTT	NA	TRBV6-5	TRBJ1-5
CASSQDPRGAGANVLTF	TGTGCCAGCAGCCAAGATCCCAGGGGAGCGGGGGCCAACGTCCTGACTTTC	NA	TRBV4-2	TRBJ2-6
CASSEADNAYEQYF	TGTGCCAGCAGTGAAGCGGACAACGCCTACGAGCAGTACTTC	NA	TRBV6-1	TRBJ2-7
CASSVHAGELFF	TGTGCCAGCAGCGTCCATGCCGGGGAGCTGTTTTTT	NA	TRBV9	TRBJ2-2
CASSDSGTGGDEQYF	TGTGCCAGCAGTGACTCAGGGACAGGGGGCGACGAGCAGTACTTC	TRBD1	TRBV6-1	TRBJ2-7
CASSHVLAGGHGDTQYF	TGCGCCAGCAGCCACGTACTAGCGGGAGGGCACGGAGATACGCAGTATTTT	TRBD2	TRBV4-3	TRBJ2-3
CASSILAGNINEQFF	TGTGCCAGCTCTATACTAGCGGGAAATATCAATGAGCAGTTCTTC	TRBD2	TRBV18	TRBJ2-1
CASSLDRGRNEQYF	TGTGCCAGCAGTTTGGACAGGGGGCGTAACGAGCAGTACTTC	TRBD1	TRBV7-2	TRBJ2-7
CASSGSLGYREEAFF	TGTGCCAGCAGCGGATCCCTGGGGTACAGGGAAGAAGCTTTCTTT	NA	TRBV9	TRBJ1-1
CASSLVTGYNEQFF	TGCGCCAGCAGCTTGGTAACGGGGTACAATGAGCAGTTCTTC	NA	TRBV5-1	TRBJ2-1
CASSSPTLGTGGYTF	TGTGCCAGCAGTTCACCTACCTTGGGGACAGGGGGCTACACCTTC	TRBD1	TRBV28	TRBJ1-2
CASSQGNLGAGETQYF	TGCGCCAGCAGCCAGGGGAACCTAGGGGCAGGGGAGACCCAGTACTTC	NA	TRBV4-3	TRBJ2-5
CASGQETYNSPLHF	TGTGCCAGTGGACAGGAGACCTATAATTCACCCCTCCACTTT	TRBD1	TRBV19	TRBJ1-6
CASSYTGQGEGEQYF	TGTGCCAGCTCTTATACGGGACAGGGAGAAGGCGAGCAGTACTTC	TRBD1	TRBV18	TRBJ2-7
CASSLDPGSETQYF	TGCGCCAGCAGCTTGGATCCGGGTTCAGAGACCCAGTACTTC	NA	TRBV5-1	TRBJ2-5
CAYERGRHSPLHF	TGTGCCTACGAACGGGGGAGACATTCACCCCTCCACTTT	NA	TRBV30	TRBJ1-6
CASRLAGVRETQYF	TGTGCCAGCAGACTAGCGGGGGTGAGGGAGACCCAGTACTTC	TRBD2	TRBV6-6	TRBJ2-5
CASSQVSGTGYNSPLHF	TGTGCCAGCAGCCAAGTCTCCGGGACAGGGTATAATTCACCCCTCCACTTT	TRBD1	TRBV14	TRBJ1-6
CASSFSGSNNEQFF	TGTGCCAGCAGCTTTAGTGGGAGCAACAATGAGCAGTTCTTC	NA	TRBV7-3	TRBJ2-1
CSVPGHANTGELFF	TGCAGCGTTCCGGGACATGCGAACACCGGGGAGCTGTTTTTT	NA	TRBV29-1	TRBJ2-2
CASSEWQGTGELFF	TGTGCCAGCAGTGAGTGGCAGGGCACCGGGGAGCTGTTTTTT	NA	TRBV6-4	TRBJ2-2
CASGSGRDSFF	TGTGCCAGCGGCAGCGGGAGGGACTCGTTCTTT	NA	TRBV25-1	TRBJ1-1
CASSPVRNTDTQYF	TGTGCCAGCTCACCAGTCAGAAACACAGATACGCAGTATTTT	NA	TRBV18	TRBJ2-3
CAWSSSEKLFF	TGTGCCTGGAGTTCCTCGGAAAAACTGTTTTTT	NA	TRBV30	TRBJ1-4
CATPPPSGLKSPLHF	TGTGCCACTCCACCCCCCAGCGGCCTGAAATCACCCCTCCACTTT	NA	TRBV6-9	TRBJ1-6
CAWSVLRTSAPDTQYF	TGTGCCTGGAGTGTACTGAGGACTAGCGCCCCAGATACGCAGTATTTT	TRBD2	TRBV30	TRBJ2-3
CASSLDPPGLVRPVFF	TGTGCCAGCAGCTTAGACCCGCCGGGACTAGTAAGGCCCGTGTTCTTC	TRBD2	TRBV7-2	TRBJ2-1
CASRDSDRNTEAFF	TGCGCCAGCAGAGATTCGGACAGGAACACTGAAGCTTTCTTT	NA	TRBV10-2	TRBJ1-1
CASSLDIGQAYEQYF	TGTGCCAGCAGCTTAGATATAGGACAAGCCTACGAGCAGTACTTC	NA	TRBV7-7	TRBJ2-7
CASSLEAGSGNTIYF	TGCGCCAGCAGCTTGGAAGCGGGCTCTGGAAACACCATATATTTT	NA	TRBV5-1	TRBJ1-3
CASSQAIWDGGGDYGYTF	TGCGCCAGCAGCCAAGCGATCTGGGATGGAGGGGGGGACTATGGCTACACCTTC	NA	TRBV4-3	TRBJ1-2
CASSLESYNEQFF	TGTGCCAGCAGCTTGGAGAGTTATAATGAGCAGTTCTTC	NA	TRBV7-3	TRBJ2-1
CASTYQDSAYEQYF	TGTGCCAGCACCTACCAAGACAGCGCCTACGAGCAGTACTTC	NA	TRBV5-4	TRBJ2-7
CASSLRQGGDTQYF	TGTGCCAGCAGTTTACGACAGGGGGGGGATACGCAGTATTTT	TRBD1	TRBV28	TRBJ2-3
CASSLSAGRNTEAFF	TGTGCCAGCAGCTTATCGGCGGGGCGTAACACTGAAGCTTTCTTT	NA	TRBV7-8	TRBJ1-1
CAWSRSGAEAFF	TGTGCCTGGAGTCGGTCCGGGGCTGAAGCTTTCTTT	NA	TRBV30	TRBJ1-1
CASSLPPYNSPLHF	TGTGCCAGCAGTTTACCTCCGTATAATTCACCCCTCCACTTT	NA	TRBV28	TRBJ1-6
CASSPTGTSGAYEQYF	TGTGCCAGCAGTCCGACCGGGACTAGCGGGGCATACGAGCAGTACTTC	TRBD2	TRBV27	TRBJ2-7
CAWRVPGSPNYEQYF	TGTGCCTGGAGAGTCCCAGGTTCACCCAATTACGAGCAGTACTTC	NA	TRBV30	TRBJ2-7
CASSEDRLPTGELFF	TGCGCCAGCAGCGAAGACAGGCTCCCCACCGGGGAGCTGTTTTTT	NA	TRBV5-1	TRBJ2-2
CASSLSRGSGYEQYF	TGTGCCAGCAGCTTGTCGCGGGGAAGTGGCTACGAGCAGTACTTC	NA	TRBV5-6	TRBJ2-7
CAAQGQANTEAFF	TGTGCCGCACAGGGACAGGCCAACACTGAAGCTTTCTTT	TRBD1	TRBV18	TRBJ1-1
CASSGTGSQPQHF	TGTGCCAGCAGTGGGACAGGGAGTCAGCCCCAGCATTTT	TRBD1	TRBV25-1	TRBJ1-5
CASGSEVNTEAFF	TGTGCCAGCGGAAGCGAGGTGAACACTGAAGCTTTCTTT	NA	TRBV2	TRBJ1-1
CASSSPGLQETQYF	TGTGCCAGCAGTTCCCCGGGGTTACAAGAGACCCAGTACTTC	NA	TRBV28	TRBJ2-5
CASSVNRAANTEAFF	TGTGCCAGCAGTGTGAACAGGGCGGCAAACACTGAAGCTTTCTTT	NA	TRBV6-1	TRBJ1-1
CASSPSGGYNSPLHF	TGTGCCAGCAGCCCCTCCGGGGGGTATAATTCACCCCTCCACTTT	NA	TRBV7-6	TRBJ1-6
CASSSGQGGGEQYF	TGCGCCAGCAGCTCGGGACAGGGGGGCGGCGAGCAGTACTTC	TRBD1	TRBV5-1	TRBJ2-7
CASSRSQFGRSSPLHF	TGCGCCAGCAGCCGGAGCCAATTCGGAAGGTCGTCACCCCTCCACTTT	NA	TRBV4-1	TRBJ1-6
CASSQDIGAGVTYEQYF	TGCGCCAGCAGCCAAGATATAGGCGCGGGGGTTACCTACGAGCAGTACTTC	TRBD2	TRBV4-3	TRBJ2-7
CASSDSTSGSEQYF	TGTGCCAGCAGTGACTCGACTAGCGGGAGCGAGCAGTACTTC	TRBD2	TRBV6-4	TRBJ2-7
CASSLLWRGADTQYF	TGTGCCAGCAGCTTACTCTGGCGGGGGGCAGATACGCAGTATTTT	TRBD2	TRBV7-9	TRBJ2-3